The rows below give T cell receptor beta chains drawn from one sample of a study of identifying expanded T cells in peripheral blood. Here immunoSEQ multiplex PCR was the method, and the copy in TCRdb shows in-frame clones only, minus some. The table includes about 130,000 clones, 65% to 90% detected once. The sample taken for sequencing was blood. The receptor source for this set is a person aged 18 to 75 in good health. Both conserved end residues are part of each CDR3. D genes are given only for firm matches. The size entry is marked missing in some rows and otherwise reads once, few, many or a size class.

clone_size: -
j_call: TRBJ2-1
v_call: TRBV6-5
d_call: -
cdr3_nt: TGTGCCAGCAGCCCGATAGGGGGGTGGAATGAGCAGTTCTTC
cdr3_aa: CASSPIGGWNEQFF

clone_size: -
j_call: TRBJ1-5
v_call: TRBV11-2
d_call: -
cdr3_nt: TGTGCCAGCAGCTTCAACAGCGCCAGCAATCAGCCCCAGCATTTT
cdr3_aa: CASSFNSASNQPQHF

clone_size: once
j_call: TRBJ2-7
v_call: TRBV5-4
d_call: -
cdr3_nt: TGTGCCAGCAGCTTGGGGGAACCCGTTTCCTACGAGCAGTACTTC
cdr3_aa: CASSLGEPVSYEQYF

clone_size: -
j_call: TRBJ2-1
v_call: TRBV5-4
d_call: TRBD2
cdr3_nt: TGTGCCAGCAGTTCCGGGACTAGCGGGGGGGCCGGTCCCAATGAGCAGTTCTTC
cdr3_aa: CASSSGTSGGAGPNEQFF

clone_size: -
j_call: TRBJ1-4
v_call: TRBV28
d_call: -
cdr3_nt: TGTGCCAGTTACGGCGAAAAACTGTTTTTT
cdr3_aa: CASYGEKLFF

clone_size: -
j_call: TRBJ2-1
v_call: TRBV7-9
d_call: -
cdr3_nt: TGTGCCAGCAGCCTCGGACACGAGCAGTTCTTC
cdr3_aa: CASSLGHEQFF

clone_size: -
j_call: TRBJ1-1
v_call: TRBV28
d_call: TRBD1
cdr3_nt: TGTGCCAGCAGGGTACAGGGGGCTGGCACTGAAGCTTTCTTT
cdr3_aa: CASRVQGAGTEAFF

clone_size: -
j_call: TRBJ2-4
v_call: TRBV7-2
d_call: -
cdr3_nt: TGTGCCAGCAGCTTAGAAAGGGACATTCAGTACTTC
cdr3_aa: CASSLERDIQYF

clone_size: -
j_call: TRBJ2-5
v_call: TRBV9
d_call: -
cdr3_nt: TGTGCCAGCAGCCTAGGACACAACGGAGAGCAGTACTTC
cdr3_aa: CASSLGHNGEQYF

clone_size: -
j_call: TRBJ2-1
v_call: TRBV7-3
d_call: -
cdr3_nt: TGTGCCAGCAGCTTATTCATATACAATGAGCAGTTCTTC
cdr3_aa: CASSLFIYNEQFF

clone_size: -
j_call: TRBJ1-3
v_call: TRBV2
d_call: -
cdr3_nt: TGTGCCAGCAGTGCCCGGGAGGCCGACACCATATATTTT
cdr3_aa: CASSAREADTIYF

clone_size: -
j_call: TRBJ1-2
v_call: TRBV18
d_call: -
cdr3_nt: TGTGCCAGCTCACCAGTACGGACAGCCTATGGCTACACCTTC
cdr3_aa: CASSPVRTAYGYTF

clone_size: -
j_call: TRBJ1-2
v_call: TRBV2
d_call: -
cdr3_nt: TGTGCCAGCAGAGAAGGGGGGAACTATGGCTACACCTTC
cdr3_aa: CASREGGNYGYTF

clone_size: -
j_call: TRBJ2-5
v_call: TRBV18
d_call: TRBD2
cdr3_nt: TGTGCCAGCTCACCAAGAAGACTAGCGGGGGGGGAACAAGAGACCCAGTACTTC
cdr3_aa: CASSPRRLAGGEQETQYF

clone_size: -
j_call: TRBJ2-6
v_call: TRBV14
d_call: -
cdr3_nt: TGTGCCAGCAGCCAAAAGGGGACCGGGGCCAACGTCCTGACTTTC
cdr3_aa: CASSQKGTGANVLTF

clone_size: -
j_call: TRBJ2-7
v_call: TRBV29-1
d_call: TRBD1
cdr3_nt: TGCAGCGTTACAGGGGGTCTTTACGAGCAGTACTTC
cdr3_aa: CSVTGGLYEQYF

clone_size: -
j_call: TRBJ1-2
v_call: TRBV7-9
d_call: -
cdr3_nt: TGTGCCAGCAGCCTTGGGGAGGATCCGTATGGCTACACCTTC
cdr3_aa: CASSLGEDPYGYTF

clone_size: -
j_call: TRBJ1-2
v_call: TRBV7-9
d_call: TRBD1
cdr3_nt: TGTGCCAGCAGCTTGGGACAGGGCCGCTATGGCTACACCTTC
cdr3_aa: CASSLGQGRYGYTF